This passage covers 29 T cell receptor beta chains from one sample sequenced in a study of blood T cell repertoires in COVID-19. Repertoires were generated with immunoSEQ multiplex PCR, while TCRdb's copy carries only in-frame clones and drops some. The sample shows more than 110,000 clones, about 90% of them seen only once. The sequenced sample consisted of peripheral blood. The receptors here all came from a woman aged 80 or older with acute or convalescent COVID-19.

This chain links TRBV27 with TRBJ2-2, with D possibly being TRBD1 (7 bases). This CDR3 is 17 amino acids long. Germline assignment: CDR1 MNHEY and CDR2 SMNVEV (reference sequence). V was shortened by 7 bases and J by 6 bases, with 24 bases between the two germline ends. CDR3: CASTMKAAGGSPGELFF. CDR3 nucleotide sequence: TGTGCCAGCACAATGAAAGCGGCAGGGGGGAGTCCCGGGGAGCTGTTTTTT.

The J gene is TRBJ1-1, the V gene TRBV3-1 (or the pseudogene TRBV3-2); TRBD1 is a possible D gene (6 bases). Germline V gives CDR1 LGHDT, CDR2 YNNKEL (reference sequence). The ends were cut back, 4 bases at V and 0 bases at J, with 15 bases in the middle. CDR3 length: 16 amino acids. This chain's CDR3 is CASSLALGQMNTEAFF. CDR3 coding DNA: TGTGCCAGCAGCCTGGCCTTAGGACAGATGAACACTGAAGCTTTCTTT.

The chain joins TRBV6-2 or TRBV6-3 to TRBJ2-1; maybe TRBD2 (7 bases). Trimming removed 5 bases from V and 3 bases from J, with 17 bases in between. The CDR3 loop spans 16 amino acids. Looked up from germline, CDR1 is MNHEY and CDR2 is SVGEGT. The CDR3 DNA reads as TGTGCCAGCAGTGCTGACCGGGGGGCCTACTACAATGAGCAGTTCTTC. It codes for CASSADRGAYYNEQFF.

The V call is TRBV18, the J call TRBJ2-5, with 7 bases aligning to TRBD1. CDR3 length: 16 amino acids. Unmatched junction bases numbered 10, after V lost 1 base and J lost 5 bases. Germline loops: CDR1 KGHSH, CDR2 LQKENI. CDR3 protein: CASSPLGDRVTETQYF. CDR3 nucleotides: TGTGCCAGCTCACCACTTGGCGACAGGGTAACGGAGACCCAGTACTTC.

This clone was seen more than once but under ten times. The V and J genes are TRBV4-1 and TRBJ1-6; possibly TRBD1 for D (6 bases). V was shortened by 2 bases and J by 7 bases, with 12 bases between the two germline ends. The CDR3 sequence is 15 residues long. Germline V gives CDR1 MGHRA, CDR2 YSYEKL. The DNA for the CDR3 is TGCGCCAGCAGCCAAACTGGGGACATCAATTCACCCCTCCACTTT. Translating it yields CASSQTGDINSPLHF.

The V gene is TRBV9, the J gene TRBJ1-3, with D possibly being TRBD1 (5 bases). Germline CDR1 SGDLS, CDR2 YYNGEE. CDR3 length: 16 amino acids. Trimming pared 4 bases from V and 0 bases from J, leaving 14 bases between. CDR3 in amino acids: CASSPGDLVSGNTIYF. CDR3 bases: TGTGCCAGCAGCCCGGGGGACCTAGTCTCTGGAAACACCATATATTTT.

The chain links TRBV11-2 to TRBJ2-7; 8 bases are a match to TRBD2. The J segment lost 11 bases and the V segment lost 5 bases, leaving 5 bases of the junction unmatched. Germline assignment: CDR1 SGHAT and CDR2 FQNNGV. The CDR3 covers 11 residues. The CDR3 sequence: CASSAGGRKYF. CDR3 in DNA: TGTGCCAGCAGCGCGGGAGGTAGGAAGTACTTC. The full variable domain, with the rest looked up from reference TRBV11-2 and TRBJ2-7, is EAGVAQSPRYKIIEKRQSVAFWCNPISGHATLYWYQQILGQGPKLLIQFQNNGVVDDSQLPKDRFSAERLKGVDSTLKIQPAKLEDSAVYLCASSAGGRKYFGPGTRLTVT.

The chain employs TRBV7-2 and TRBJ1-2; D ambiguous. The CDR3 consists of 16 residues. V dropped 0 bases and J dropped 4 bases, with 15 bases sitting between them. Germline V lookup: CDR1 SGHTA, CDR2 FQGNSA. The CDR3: CASSLAPDGVGYGYTF. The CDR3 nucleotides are TGTGCCAGCAGCTTAGCCCCGGACGGGGTGGGCTATGGCTACACCTTC. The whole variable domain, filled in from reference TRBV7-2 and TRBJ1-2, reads GAGVSQSPSNKVTEKGKDVELRCDPISGHTALYWYRQSLGQGLEFLIYFQGNSAPDKSGLPSDRFSAERTGGSVSTLTIQRTQQEDSAVYLCASSLAPDGVGYGYTFGSGTRLTVV.

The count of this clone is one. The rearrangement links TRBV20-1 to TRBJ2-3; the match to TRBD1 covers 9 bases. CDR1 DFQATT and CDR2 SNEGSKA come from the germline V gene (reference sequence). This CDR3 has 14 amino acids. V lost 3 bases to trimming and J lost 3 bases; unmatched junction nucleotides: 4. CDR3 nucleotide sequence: TGCAGTGCTAGTCGACAGGGGGAAACAGATACGCAGTATTTT. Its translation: CSASRQGETDTQYF.

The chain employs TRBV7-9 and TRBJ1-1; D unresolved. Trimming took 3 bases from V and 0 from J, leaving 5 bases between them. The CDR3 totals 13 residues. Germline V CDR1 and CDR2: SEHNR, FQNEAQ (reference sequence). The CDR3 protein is CASSFVLNTEAFF. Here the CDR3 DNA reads TGTGCCAGCAGCTTCGTCTTGAACACTGAAGCTTTCTTT.

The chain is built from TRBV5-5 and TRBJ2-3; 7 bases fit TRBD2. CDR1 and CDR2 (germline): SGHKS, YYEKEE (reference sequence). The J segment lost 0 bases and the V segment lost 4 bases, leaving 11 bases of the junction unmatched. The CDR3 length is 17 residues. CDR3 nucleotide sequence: TGTGCCAGCAGCGGATACCGACTAGCTTCTAGCACAGATACGCAGTATTTT. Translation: CASSGYRLASSTDTQYF.

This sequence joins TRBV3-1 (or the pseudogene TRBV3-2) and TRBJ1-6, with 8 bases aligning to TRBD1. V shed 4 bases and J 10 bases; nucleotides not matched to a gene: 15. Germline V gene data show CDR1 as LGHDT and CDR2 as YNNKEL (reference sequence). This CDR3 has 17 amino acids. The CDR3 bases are TGTGCCAGCAGCCTTAGACAGGGGTTTGGATTTCTGTCACCCCTCCACTTT. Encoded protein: CASSLRQGFGFLSPLHF.

The CDR3 loop is CASSQGLNEKLFF. CDR3 nucleotide sequence: TGTGCCAGCTCACAGGGGCTAAATGAAAAACTGTTTTTT. This rearrangement joins TRBV18 to TRBJ1-4; D perhaps matches TRBD1 (5 bases). The CDR3 has 13 residues. V was trimmed by 4 bases and J by 5 bases, leaving 8 bases between them. Looked up from germline, CDR1 is KGHSH and CDR2 is LQKENI.

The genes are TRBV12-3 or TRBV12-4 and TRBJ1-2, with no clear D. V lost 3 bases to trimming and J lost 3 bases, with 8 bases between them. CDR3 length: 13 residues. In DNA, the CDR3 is TGTGCCAGCAGTTTTGGGGAGGACTATGGCTACACCTTC. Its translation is CASSFGEDYGYTF.

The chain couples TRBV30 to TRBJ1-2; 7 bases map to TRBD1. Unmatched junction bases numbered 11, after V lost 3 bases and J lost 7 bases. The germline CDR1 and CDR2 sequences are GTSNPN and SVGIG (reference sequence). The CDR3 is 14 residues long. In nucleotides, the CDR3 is TGTGCCTGGAGATCCGGGACAGTATTTCGTGGCTACACCTTC. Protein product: CAWRSGTVFRGYTF.

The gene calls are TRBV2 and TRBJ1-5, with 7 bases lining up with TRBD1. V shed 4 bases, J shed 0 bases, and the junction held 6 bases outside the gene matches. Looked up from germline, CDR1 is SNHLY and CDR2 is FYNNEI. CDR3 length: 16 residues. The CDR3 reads CASSGGTVNSNQPQHF. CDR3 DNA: TGTGCCAGCAGTGGTGGGACAGTTAATAGCAATCAGCCCCAGCATTTT.

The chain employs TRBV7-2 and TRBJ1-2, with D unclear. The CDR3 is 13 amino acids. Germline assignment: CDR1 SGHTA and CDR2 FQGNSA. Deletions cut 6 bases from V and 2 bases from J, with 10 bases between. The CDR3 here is CASSPARNYGYTF. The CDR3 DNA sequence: TGTGCCAGCAGTCCCGCACGGAACTATGGCTACACCTTC.

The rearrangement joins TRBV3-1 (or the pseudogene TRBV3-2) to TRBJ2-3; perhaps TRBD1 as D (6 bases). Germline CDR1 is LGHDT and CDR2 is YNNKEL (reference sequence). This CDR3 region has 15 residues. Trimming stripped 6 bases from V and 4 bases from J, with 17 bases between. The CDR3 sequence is CASRPDRWAADTQYF. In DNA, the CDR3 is TGTGCCAGCAGGCCCGACAGGTGGGCGGCAGATACGCAGTATTTT.

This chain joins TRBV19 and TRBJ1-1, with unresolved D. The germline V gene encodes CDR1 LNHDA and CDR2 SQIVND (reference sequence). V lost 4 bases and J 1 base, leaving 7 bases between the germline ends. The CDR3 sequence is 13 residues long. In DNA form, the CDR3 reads TGTGCCAGTAGTACTGTTCGGAACACTGAAGCTTTCTTT. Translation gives CASSTVRNTEAFF.

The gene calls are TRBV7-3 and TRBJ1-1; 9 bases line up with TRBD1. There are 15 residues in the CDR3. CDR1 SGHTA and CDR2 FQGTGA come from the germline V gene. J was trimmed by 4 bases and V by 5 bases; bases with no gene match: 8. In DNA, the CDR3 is TGTGCCAGCAGCCCCCGGACAGGGGCGTCCACTGAAGCTTTCTTT. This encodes CASSPRTGASTEAFF.

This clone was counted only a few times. The CDR3 here is CSAAKTVEAFF. DNA of the CDR3: TGCAGTGCTGCGAAAACAGTGGAAGCTTTCTTT. The gene calls are TRBV20-1 and TRBJ1-1; no firm D call. V was clipped by 5 bases and J by 8 bases, with 12 bases between them. Per the germline V gene, CDR1 is DFQATT and CDR2 is SNEGSKA (reference sequence). CDR3 size: 11 residues.

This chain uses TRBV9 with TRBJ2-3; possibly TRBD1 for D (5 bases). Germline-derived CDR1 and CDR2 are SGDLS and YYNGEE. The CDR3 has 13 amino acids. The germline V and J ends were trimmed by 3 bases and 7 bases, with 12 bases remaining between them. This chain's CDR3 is CASSAVQGNTQYF. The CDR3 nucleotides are TGTGCCAGCAGCGCCGTCCAGGGAAATACGCAGTATTTT.

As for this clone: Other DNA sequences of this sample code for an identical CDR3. CDR3 DNA sequence: TGTGCCAGCAGCGTAGACGGCGGGTCCTACAATGAGCAGTTCTTC. This gives the protein CASSVDGGSYNEQFF. The chain couples TRBV9 to TRBJ2-1, with TRBD2 as a possible D gene (5 bases). Germline CDR1 and CDR2: SGDLS and YYNGEE. This CDR3 contains 15 residues. Trimming left V 0 bases short and J 1 base short, with 8 bases between.

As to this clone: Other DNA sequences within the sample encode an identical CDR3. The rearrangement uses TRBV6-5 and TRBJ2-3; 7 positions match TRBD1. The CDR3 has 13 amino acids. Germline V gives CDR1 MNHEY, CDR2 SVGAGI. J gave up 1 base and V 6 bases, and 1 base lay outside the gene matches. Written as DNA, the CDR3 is TGTGCCAGCAGGCAGGGGGGCACAGATACGCAGTATTTT. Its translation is CASRQGGTDTQYF.

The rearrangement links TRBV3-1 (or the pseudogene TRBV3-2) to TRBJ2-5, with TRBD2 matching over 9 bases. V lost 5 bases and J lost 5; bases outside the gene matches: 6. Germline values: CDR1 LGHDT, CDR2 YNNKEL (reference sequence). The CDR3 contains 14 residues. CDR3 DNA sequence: TGTGCCAGCAGCGAACGCGGGGGGGCGGAGACCCAGTACTTC. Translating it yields CASSERGGAETQYF.

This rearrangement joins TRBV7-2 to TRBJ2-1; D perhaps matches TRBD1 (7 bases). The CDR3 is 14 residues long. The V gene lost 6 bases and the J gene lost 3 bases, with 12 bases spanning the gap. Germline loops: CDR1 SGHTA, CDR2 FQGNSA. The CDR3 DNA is TGTGCCAGCAGGGCGGGACAGCACTACAATGAGCAGTTCTTC. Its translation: CASRAGQHYNEQFF.

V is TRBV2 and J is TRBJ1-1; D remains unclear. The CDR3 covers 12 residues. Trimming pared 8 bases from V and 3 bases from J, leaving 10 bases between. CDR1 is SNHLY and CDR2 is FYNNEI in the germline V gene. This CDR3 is CASGNGYTEAFF. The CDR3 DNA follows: TGTGCCAGCGGAAACGGGTACACTGAAGCTTTCTTT.

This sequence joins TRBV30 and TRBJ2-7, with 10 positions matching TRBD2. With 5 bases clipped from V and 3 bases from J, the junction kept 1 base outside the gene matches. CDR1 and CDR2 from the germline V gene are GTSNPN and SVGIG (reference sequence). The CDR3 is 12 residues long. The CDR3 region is CAWASGGYEQYF. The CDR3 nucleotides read TGTGCCTGGGCTAGCGGGGGCTACGAGCAGTACTTC.

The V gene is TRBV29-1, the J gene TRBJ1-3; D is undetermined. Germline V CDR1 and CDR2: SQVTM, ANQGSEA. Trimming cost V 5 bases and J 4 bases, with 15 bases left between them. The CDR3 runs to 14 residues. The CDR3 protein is CSVRGAHLGNTIYF. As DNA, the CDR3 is TGCAGCGTTCGAGGCGCCCACCTCGGAAACACCATATATTTT.